The clone carrying this TCR beta chain was seen at least ten times. As yet, its antigen is unknown. The data derive from a study of T cells in Graves' hyperthyroidism and ophthalmopathy. Points from the study as a whole: Most clonotypes that expanded in the thyroid above 0.001 also showed up in blood.

Researchers took RNA transcripts and amplified the TCR beta CDR3 regions from them. With the HTBI primer set, the TCR CDR3 went through a first round of RT-PCR. TCRdb processed the multiplex PCR reads anew with MiXCR; each CDR3 protein has one entry. The table includes about 350,000 distinct CDR3 sequences, about 14% detected once. From 9 to 10 ml of fresh peripheral blood, PBMCs were isolated. The sequence came from a woman aged 30 to 39 with Graves' hyperthyroidism. Sample: blood.

CDR3 nucleotide sequence: TGTGCCAGCAGTGAACTGGACAGGGATCAGCCCCAGCATTTT. It is translated as CASSELDRDQPQHF. The rearrangement joins TRBV6-1 to TRBJ1-5; 8 nucleotides agree with TRBD1. The CDR3 totals 14 residues. Trimming at V came to 2 bases and at J to 5 bases, leaving 2 bases not matched to a gene. Germline CDR1 MNHNS, CDR2 SASEGT.